What follows describes a single T cell receptor beta chain. RNA was extracted and reverse transcribed into cDNA as the sequencing template. TCRdb's table, derived via immunoSEQ multiplex PCR, lists solely in-frame clones and lacks some. The profile shows 100,000 to 120,000 clones, less than 70% of them singletons. The sample comes from a study of CD8+ T cells in alopecia areata. Between the trimmed V and J ends, which lost 4 bases and 0 bases, there was a span of 27 bases. CDR1 LGHNA and CDR2 YSLEER come from the germline V gene. The CDR3 contains 20 residues. Treatment indicated: oral pan-JAK inhibitor, 5-10 mg twice daily.

The specimen was CD4+ T cells sorted from blood, collected at week 24, from a patient treated with tofacitinib. The receptor was isolated from a human donor with alopecia areata. The V and J genes are TRBV4-3 and TRBJ2-5, with TRBD1 as a possible D gene (6 bases). The CDR3 DNA sequence: TGCGCCAGCAGCCCCCCCGCGACCCGGTACGGACAGTATTACCAAGAGACCCAGTACTTC. Translation gives CASSPPATRYGQYYQETQYF.